This T cell receptor (beta chain) was identified in a study of T-cell reconstitution after alpha-beta-depleted transplantation in children. Study observations and caveats: Several patients had high TCRbeta diversity at day 60; it came from surviving recipient T cells and thymic progenitors. By about two months after transplant, alpha-beta T cells reportedly arose from several hundred graft clones that had expanded.

V shed 3 bases, J shed 1 base, and the junction held 8 bases outside the gene matches. This CDR3 has 16 amino acids. Unique molecular identifiers were incorporated when the TCRbeta library was constructed. TCRdb processed the PCR reads anew with MiXCR; each CDR3 protein has one entry. Among a few hundred thousand distinct CDR3 sequences listed, about a quarter were seen once. Notes on this clonotype: Its matching antigen is unknown.

The chain joins TRBV12-3 or TRBV12-4 to TRBJ2-5; TRBD1 matches at 7 bases. Here the sequenced sample was PBMCs, taken before TCRalphabeta/CD19-depleted stem cell transplant. The clonotype comes from a girl aged 2-15 years with Fanconi anemia, due to receive a stem cell transplant. The CDR3 coding sequence is TGTGCCAGCAGTTTTCCCCCGGGACAGAGCCAAGAGACCCAGTACTTC. It encodes CASSFPPGQSQETQYF.